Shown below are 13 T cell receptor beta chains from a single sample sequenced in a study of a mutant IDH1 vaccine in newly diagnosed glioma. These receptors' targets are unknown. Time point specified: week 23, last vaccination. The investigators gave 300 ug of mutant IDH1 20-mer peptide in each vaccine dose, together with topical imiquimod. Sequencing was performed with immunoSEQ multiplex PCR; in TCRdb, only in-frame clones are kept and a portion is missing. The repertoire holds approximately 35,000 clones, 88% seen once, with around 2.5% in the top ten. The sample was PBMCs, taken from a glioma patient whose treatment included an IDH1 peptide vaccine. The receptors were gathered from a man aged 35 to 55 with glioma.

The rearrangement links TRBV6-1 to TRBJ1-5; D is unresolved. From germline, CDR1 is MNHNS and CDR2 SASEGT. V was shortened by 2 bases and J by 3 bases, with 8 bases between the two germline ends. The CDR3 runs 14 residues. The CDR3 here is CASSESGVNQPQHF. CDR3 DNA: TGTGCCAGCAGTGAATCTGGGGTCAATCAGCCCCAGCATTTT.

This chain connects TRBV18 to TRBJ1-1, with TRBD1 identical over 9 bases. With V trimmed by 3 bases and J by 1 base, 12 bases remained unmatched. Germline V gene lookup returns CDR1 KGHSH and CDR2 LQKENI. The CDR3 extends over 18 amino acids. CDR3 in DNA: TGTGCCAGCTCACCTCTCTCGGCTTGGACAGGGGCGAACACTGAAGCTTTCTTT. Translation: CASSPLSAWTGANTEAFF.

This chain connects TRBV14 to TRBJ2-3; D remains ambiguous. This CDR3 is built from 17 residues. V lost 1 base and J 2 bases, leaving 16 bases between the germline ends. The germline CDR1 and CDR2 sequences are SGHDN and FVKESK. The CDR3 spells CASSQGALHHYTDTQYF. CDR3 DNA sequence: TGTGCCAGCAGCCAAGGCGCACTACATCATTACACAGATACGCAGTATTTT.

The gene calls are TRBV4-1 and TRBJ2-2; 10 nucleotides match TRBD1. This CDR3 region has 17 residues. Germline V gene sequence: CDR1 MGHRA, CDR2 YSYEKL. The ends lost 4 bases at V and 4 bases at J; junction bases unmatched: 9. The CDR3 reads CASSPDRGLIGTGELFF. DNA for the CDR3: TGCGCCAGCAGCCCCGACAGGGGGCTTATCGGCACCGGGGAGCTGTTTTTT.

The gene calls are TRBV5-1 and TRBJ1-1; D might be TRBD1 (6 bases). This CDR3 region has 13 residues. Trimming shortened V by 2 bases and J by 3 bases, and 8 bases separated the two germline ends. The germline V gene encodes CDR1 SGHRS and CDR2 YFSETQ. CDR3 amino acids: CASSFAGDTEAFF. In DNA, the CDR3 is TGCGCCAGCAGCTTCGCAGGGGACACTGAAGCTTTCTTT. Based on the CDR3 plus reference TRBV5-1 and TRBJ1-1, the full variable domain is KAGVTQTPRYLIKTRGQQVTLSCSPISGHRSVSWYQQTPGQGLQFLFEYFSETQRNKGNFPGRFSGRQFSNSRSEMNVSTLELGDSALYLCASSFAGDTEAFFGQGTRLTVV.

The CDR3 nucleotides read TGTGCCAGCAGTTACGTCGGGAATAGCAATCAGCCCCAGCATTTT. It yields the protein CASSYVGNSNQPQHF. This sequence joins TRBV6-6 and TRBJ1-5, with unresolved D. The CDR3 totals 15 residues. Trimming cost V 2 bases and J 0 bases, with 8 bases left between them. Germline CDR1 reads MNHNY; CDR2 reads SVGAGI (reference sequence).

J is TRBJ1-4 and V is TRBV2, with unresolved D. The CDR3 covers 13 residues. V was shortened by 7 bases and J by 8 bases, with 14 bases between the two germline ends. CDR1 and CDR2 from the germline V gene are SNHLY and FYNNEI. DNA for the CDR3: TGTGCCAGCACCGCCCGTCTCCGCGAAAAACTGTTTTTT. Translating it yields CASTARLREKLFF.

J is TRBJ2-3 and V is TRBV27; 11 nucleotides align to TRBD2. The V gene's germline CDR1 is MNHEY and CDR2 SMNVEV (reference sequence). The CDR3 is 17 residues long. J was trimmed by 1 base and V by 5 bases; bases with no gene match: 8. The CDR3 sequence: CASSPLIAGGGTDTQYF. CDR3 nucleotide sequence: TGTGCCAGCAGTCCCCTTATAGCGGGGGGGGGCACAGATACGCAGTATTTT.

The CDR3 sequence is CASSSSGRRQETQYF. The CDR3 DNA is TGCGCCAGCAGCTCTTCAGGGCGTCGCCAAGAGACCCAGTACTTC. The chain has TRBV5-1 and TRBJ2-5, with D possibly matching TRBD1 (5 bases). V dropped 3 bases and J dropped 1 base, with 13 bases sitting between them. The CDR3 is 15 amino acids. Germline assignment: CDR1 SGHRS and CDR2 YFSETQ.

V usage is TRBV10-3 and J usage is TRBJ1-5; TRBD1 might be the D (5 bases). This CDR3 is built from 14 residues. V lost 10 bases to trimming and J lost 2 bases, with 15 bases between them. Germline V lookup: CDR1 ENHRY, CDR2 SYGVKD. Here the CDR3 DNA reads TGTGCCACGGGGGACGGATGGGGCAATCAGCCCCAGCATTTT. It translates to CATGDGWGNQPQHF.

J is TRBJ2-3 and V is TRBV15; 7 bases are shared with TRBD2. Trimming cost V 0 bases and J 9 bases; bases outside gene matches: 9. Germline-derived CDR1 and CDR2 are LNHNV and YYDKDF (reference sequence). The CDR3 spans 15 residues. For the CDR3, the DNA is TGTGCCACCAGCAGAGATCGGGAGGCTTTGGGGACGCAGTATTTT. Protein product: CATSRDREALGTQYF.

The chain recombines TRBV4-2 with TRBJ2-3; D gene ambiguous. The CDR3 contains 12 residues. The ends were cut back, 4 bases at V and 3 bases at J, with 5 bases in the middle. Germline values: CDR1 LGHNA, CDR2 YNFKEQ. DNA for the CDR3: TGTGCCAGCAGCCCGCATACAGATACGCAGTATTTT. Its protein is CASSPHTDTQYF.

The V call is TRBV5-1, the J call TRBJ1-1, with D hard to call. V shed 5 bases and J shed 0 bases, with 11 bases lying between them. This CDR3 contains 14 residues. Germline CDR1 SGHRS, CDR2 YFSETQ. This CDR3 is CASSPDGVNTEAFF. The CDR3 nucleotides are TGCGCCAGCAGTCCGGACGGTGTGAACACTGAAGCTTTCTTT. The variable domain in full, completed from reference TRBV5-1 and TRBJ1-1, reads KAGVTQTPRYLIKTRGQQVTLSCSPISGHRSVSWYQQTPGQGLQFLFEYFSETQRNKGNFPGRFSGRQFSNSRSEMNVSTLELGDSALYLCASSPDGVNTEAFFGQGTRLTVV.